The sequence of this T cell receptor (beta chain) was determined in a study of Graves' ophthalmopathy and Graves' hyperthyroidism. Study results and limitations: Sensitivity reached nearly 71% and specificity around 76% when the model predicted ophthalmopathy progression. Most thyroid clonotypes with frequency above 0.001 were detected in blood too.

This clonotype was observed at least ten times. The antigen remains unidentified. What supplied the PBMCs was roughly 10 ml of fresh peripheral blood. Amplifying from RNA transcripts, the study obtained TCR beta CDR3 regions. HTBI primers were employed in first-round RT-PCR, then a second-round multiplex PCR followed. TCRdb reprocessed the multiplex PCR reads via MiXCR and lists one record per CDR3 protein. The data contain about 48,000 distinct CDR3 sequences, about 50% of them singletons. The receptor comes from an adult man with Graves' ophthalmopathy. The sequenced sample was peripheral blood.

The CDR3 DNA is TGTGCCAGCAGTTTTTTCACAGGTAGACTCAATGAGCAGTTCTTC. Protein: CASSFFTGRLNEQFF. The J gene is TRBJ2-1, the V gene TRBV28; D is possibly TRBD1 (5 bases). The CDR3 length is 15 residues. V was clipped by 3 bases and J by 6 bases, with 15 bases between them. Germline CDR1 MDHEN, CDR2 SYDVKM.